This TCR beta chain was retrieved from a study of OX40 agonist ivuxolimab in advanced cancers. Findings of the study overall: The CD4+ and CD8+ T cells in the blood had expanded clonally by week 6 at 0.1 to 3.0 mg/kg. Partial responders at 0.1-3.0 mg/kg had among the lowest clonal expansion.

V dropped 6 bases and J dropped 4 bases, with 15 bases sitting between them. The germline V gene encodes CDR1 LGHNA and CDR2 YSLEER. There are 15 residues in the CDR3. Some clones are missing from TCRdb's copy, which holds only in-frame ones; the method was immunoSEQ multiplex PCR. Altogether tens of thousands of clones are present, roughly 85% being singletons, with the ten largest covering approximately 15%. Details on this clone: Its specificity is unknown.

Samples of blood were obtained at baseline, on cycle 4 day 1, and on cycle 7 day 1. Source: CD4+ or CD8+ T cells sorted from blood, taken in a trial of the OX40 agonist ivuxolimab. The TCR comes from an adult with an advanced solid tumor such as melanoma, head and neck, liver or kidney cancer. J is TRBJ1-4 and V is TRBV4-3; maybe TRBD1 (5 bases). The CDR3 DNA sequence: TGCGCCAGCAGTTTCTTCGGGACGTTTAATGAAAAACTGTTTTTT. This codes for CASSFFGTFNEKLFF.